This TCR beta chain was identified in a study of vaccination and CD4 T cells after COVID-19. The wider study: Recovered patients in the cohort numbered six men and four women, two of them Hispanic.

Regarding treatment: approximately nine-day PBMC culture with coronavirus spike peptide pools or control peptides (ViraFEST assay). The Oncomine TCR Beta short-read assay was applied to DNA of cultured CD4+ T cells. MiXCR, run by TCRdb on the PCR reads, gives a single entry per CDR3 protein. The data contain thousands of distinct CDR3 sequences, roughly half of them singletons. To note about this clonotype: Antigen unknown.

This CDR3 spans 17 amino acids. Trimming stripped 5 bases from V and 7 bases from J, with 23 bases between. Germline V gives CDR1 SGHNT, CDR2 YENEEA. What was sequenced was CD4+ T cells from blood, cultured in vitro. This chain connects TRBV11-3 to TRBJ1-4; D is possibly TRBD1 (5 bases). The receptor was isolated from a human donor who had recovered from COVID-19. CDR3 nucleotide sequence: TGTGCCAGCAGCCCAGCGCAGGGCGGGGTGGGCGGTGAAAAACTGTTTTTT. Its protein product is CASSPAQGGVGGEKLFF.